Sequencing of this T cell receptor beta chain was carried out in a study of early T cells in non-severe SARS-CoV-2 infection. This clonotype was seen ten or more times. Individually, cDNA molecules had unique molecular identifiers attached to them. TCRdb analysed the 5' RACE reads with MiXCR anew, one entry per CDR3 protein. There are tens of thousands of distinct CDR3 sequences in the sample; 4.5% to 5% occur only once, and under 10% lies in the top ten. CDR3 length equals 14 residues. Germline values: CDR1 DFQATT, CDR2 SNEGSKA (reference sequence). The V end was cut by 0 bases, the J end by 4 bases, with 12 bases between.

The source material was whole blood. This clonotype originated in an adult who was a healthcare worker with PCR-confirmed SARS-CoV-2 infection or an uninfected control (not recorded which). This chain connects TRBV20-1 to TRBJ1-2; D is uncertain. The CDR3 reads CSARDPKISYGYTF. The CDR3 bases are TGCAGTGCTAGAGATCCGAAAATTTCCTATGGCTACACCTTC.